These 22 T cell receptor beta chains were sequenced from one sample in a study of CD8+CD57+ T cells in acquired aplastic anemia. Genomic DNA templated the TCR beta VDJ and CDR3 profiling. TCRdb re-called the reads through MiXCR, storing one row per CDR3 protein. The repertoire holds about 130,000 distinct CDR3 sequences, with 48% as singletons. The sample taken for sequencing was sorted CD4+, CD8+, or CD8+CD57+ T cells (not recorded which) from PBMCs. The receptors were gathered from a human donor in good health, serving as a control.

This clonotype is a singleton in its sample. The conserved closing phenylalanine or tryptophan is absent in this CDR3, likely reflecting a read error. This sequence joins TRBV20-1 and TRBJ1-5; D possibly corresponds to TRBD1 (6 bases). The germline V gene has CDR1 DFQATT and CDR2 SNEGSKA (reference sequence). The CDR3 length is 16 residues. CDR3 DNA sequence: TGCAGTGCTATTAAAACAGGGTCCATTAGCAGTCAGCCCCAGCATTCT. It encodes CSAIKTGSISSQPQHS.

This clonotype was seen at least ten times. The DNA of the CDR3 is TGCAGTGCTAGCAGGACTAGCGGGGGAGAGACCCAGTACTTC. It yields the protein CSASRTSGGETQYF. The chain employs TRBV20-1 and TRBJ2-5; 13 bases map to TRBD2. CDR3 length: 14 residues. V gave up 3 bases and J gave up 4 bases; unmatched junction bases: 2. Germline lookup yields CDR1 DFQATT and CDR2 SNEGSKA (reference sequence).

This chain connects TRBV19 to TRBJ2-3, with D perhaps matching TRBD1 (6 bases). Germline V gene sequence: CDR1 LNHDA, CDR2 SQIVND (reference sequence). The CDR3 spans 15 residues. Trimming left V 4 bases short and J 4 bases short, with 15 bases between. The CDR3 loop reads CASSTSAGVPDTQYF. Here the CDR3 DNA reads TGTGCCAGTAGTACCTCGGCAGGGGTCCCAGATACGCAGTATTTT.

CDR3: CASTTAMNTEAFF. In nucleotides, the CDR3 is TGTGCCAGCACCACGGCCATGAACACTGAAGCTTTCTTT. The J gene is TRBJ1-1, the V gene TRBV12-3 or TRBV12-4; D gene uncertain. V dropped 7 bases and J dropped 0 bases, with 9 bases sitting between them. The CDR3 is made up of 13 amino acids.

V is TRBV20-1 and J is TRBJ1-6, with 8 bases fitting TRBD1. This CDR3 contains 14 residues. Trimming took 4 bases from V and 8 from J; bases not matched to a gene: 7. Germline assignment: CDR1 DFQATT and CDR2 SNEGSKA (reference sequence). The CDR3 bases are TGCAGTGCTACTTGGACAGGGACGGATTCACCCCTCCACTTT. It yields the protein CSATWTGTDSPLHF.

The chain couples TRBV11-2 to TRBJ2-1, with 8 bases that match TRBD2. Germline CDR1 and CDR2: SGHAT and FQNNGV. V lost 4 bases to trimming and J lost 8 bases; unmatched junction nucleotides: 13. The CDR3 has 16 residues. The CDR3 reads CASSWDSGTTGHEQFF. The CDR3 bases are TGTGCCAGCAGCTGGGATAGCGGGACTACGGGGCATGAGCAGTTCTTC.

This clonotype has ten or more counts. The chain carries TRBV11-3 and TRBJ2-7, with 10 nucleotides matching TRBD2. V lost 3 bases to trimming and J lost 5 bases; unmatched junction nucleotides: 7. CDR3 length: 15 residues. Germline CDR1 and CDR2: SGHNT and YENEEA. CDR3 DNA: TGTGCCAGCAGCTTGCCCGGGACTAGCGTCCACGAGCAGTACTTC. It translates to CASSLPGTSVHEQYF.

This chain joins TRBV13 and TRBJ1-1; TRBD1 might be the D (5 bases). This CDR3 is built from 13 residues. Germline lookup yields CDR1 PRHDT and CDR2 FYEKMQ (reference sequence). Trimming pared 5 bases from V and 5 bases from J, leaving 12 bases between. The CDR3 coding sequence is TGTGCCAGCAGCCGCGAGGGGACGACTGAAGCTTTCTTT. Residues: CASSREGTTEAFF.

This clonotype occurred many times. The chain has TRBV2 and TRBJ1-5, with 8 bases lining up with TRBD1. Losses at the gene ends were 4 bases for V and 2 bases for J; bases not matched to a gene: 4. The CDR3 contains 15 residues. Germline CDR1 and CDR2: SNHLY and FYNNEI. CDR3 loop: CASSGQGLRNQPQHF. For the CDR3, the DNA is TGTGCCAGCAGTGGACAGGGGTTACGCAATCAGCCCCAGCATTTT.

V gene TRBV6-5 combines with J gene TRBJ1-6, with D unresolved. Germline V CDR1 and CDR2: MNHEY, SVGAGI. V was trimmed by 4 bases and J by 9 bases, leaving 13 bases between them. CDR3 size: 14 residues. The CDR3 spells CASSLALGGSPLHF. The CDR3, as DNA: TGTGCCAGCAGTTTAGCACTAGGAGGTTCACCCCTCCACTTT.

V gene TRBV11-2 combines with J gene TRBJ2-1, with TRBD2 matching 7 bases. The CDR3 runs 17 residues. Germline V gene sequence: CDR1 SGHAT, CDR2 FQNNGV. The V and J ends lost 2 bases and 2 bases, in that order; junction bases with no gene match: 9. CDR3 coding DNA: TGTGCCAGCAGCTTACGGGGAGGGTTTGTGACCTACAATGAGCAGTTCTTC. This translates into CASSLRGGFVTYNEQFF.

This clonotype was found a few times. Since a much larger clone is just one base distant, this may be a read error. The CDR3 loop is CASLVSYNEQFF. The CDR3 DNA reads TGTGCCAGCCTAGTCTCCTACAATGAGCAGTTCTTC. The J gene is TRBJ2-1, the V gene TRBV6-2 or TRBV6-3; D not resolved. The V gene's germline CDR1 is MNHEY and CDR2 SVGEGT. The CDR3 loop spans 12 amino acids. V was trimmed by 8 bases and J by 0 bases, leaving 5 bases between them.

The V and J genes are TRBV20-1 and TRBJ2-7; TRBD1 matches at 7 bases. V gave up 2 bases and J gave up 10 bases; unmatched junction bases: 14. The CDR3 runs to 14 residues. Germline V lookup: CDR1 DFQATT, CDR2 SNEGSKA (reference sequence). The CDR3 DNA is TGCAGTGCTAGAAGTTTCCTCCGGGACAGCCTCCAGTACTTC. It translates to CSARSFLRDSLQYF.

This clonotype was seen more than once but under ten times. The V gene is TRBV25-1, the J gene TRBJ2-7; D assignment may be TRBD1 or TRBD2 (5 bases each). V dropped 1 base and J dropped 3 bases, with 16 bases sitting between them. CDR1 and CDR2 from the germline V gene are MGHDK and SYGVNS. The CDR3 spans 16 residues. CDR3 residues: CASSESGLAHNYEQYF. For the CDR3, the DNA is TGTGCCAGCAGTGAATCGGGGCTAGCCCATAACTACGAGCAGTACTTC.

This clonotype was counted ten times or more. J is TRBJ2-5 and V is TRBV30; tentatively, D is TRBD2 (6 bases). This CDR3 region has 11 residues. The germline V and J ends were trimmed by 7 bases and 4 bases, with 10 bases remaining between them. Germline V gene lookup returns CDR1 GTSNPN and CDR2 SVGIG (reference sequence). The CDR3, as DNA: TGTGCCTCGGGGGTCGGAGAGACCCAGTACTTC. It translates to CASGVGETQYF.

For this clonotype: One end of the junction varies from germline; a read error may be responsible. J is TRBJ1-3 and V is TRBV4-3, with D possibly TRBD1 on 6 matching bases. Germline values: CDR1 LGHNA, CDR2 YSLEER. This CDR3 region has 16 residues. CDR3 DNA sequence: TGCGCCAGCAGCCAAGGGCCGGACAGCTCTGGAGACACCATATATTTT. Its protein product is CASSQGPDSSGDTIYF.

This clonotype was seen repeatedly, ten times or more. The chain couples TRBV5-4 to TRBJ1-5; D is possibly TRBD1 (5 bases). The CDR3 extends over 13 amino acids. Per germline, CDR1 SGHNT and CDR2 YYREEE (reference sequence). V was pared by 5 bases and J by 7 bases, with 13 bases between. The CDR3 protein is CASSLQGGQPQHF. CDR3 sequence (DNA): TGTGCCAGCAGTCTCCAGGGAGGCCAGCCCCAGCATTTT. The full variable domain, in which reference TRBV5-4 and TRBJ1-5 provide the parts outside the CDR3, is ETGVTQSPTHLIKTRGQQVTLRCSSQSGHNTVSWYQQALGQGPQFIFQYYREEENGRGNFPPRFSGLQFPNYSSELNVNALELDDSALYLCASSLQGGQPQHFGDGTRLSIL.

This clonotype was seen at least ten times. The J gene is TRBJ2-5, the V gene TRBV20-1, with 10 nucleotides matching TRBD1. The germline CDR1 and CDR2 sequences are DFQATT and SNEGSKA (reference sequence). This CDR3 is built from 14 residues. After removal of 6 bases from V and 4 bases from J, the junction contained 8 bases not matched to a gene. The CDR3 spells CSARHDRGLETQYF. The DNA of the CDR3 is TGCAGTGCCAGACACGACAGGGGGCTAGAGACCCAGTACTTC.

There are a few counts of this clonotype. In DNA, the CDR3 is TGTGCCAGCAGTGGATTCGGCGGGGCAGCCGAGACCCAGTACTTC. Translating it yields CASSGFGGAAETQYF. V and J are TRBV2 and TRBJ2-5; D is perhaps TRBD2 (6 bases). V gave up 4 bases and J gave up 5 bases, with 17 bases separating them. Germline lookup yields CDR1 SNHLY and CDR2 FYNNEI. The CDR3 loop spans 15 amino acids.

This chain connects TRBV29-1 to TRBJ2-5, with 9 bases that match TRBD2. The V and J ends lost 4 bases and 0 bases, in that order; junction bases with no gene match: 6. The germline V gene has CDR1 SQVTM and CDR2 ANQGSEA. The CDR3 covers 15 residues. CDR3: CSVAGTSLYQETQYF. The CDR3 DNA sequence: TGCAGCGTTGCCGGGACTAGCCTGTACCAAGAGACCCAGTACTTC. Complete variable domain (other parts from reference TRBV29-1 and TRBJ2-5): SAVISQKPSRDICQRGTSLTIQCQVDSQVTMMFWYRQQPGQSLTLIATANQGSEATYESGFVIDKFPISRPNLTFSTLTVSNMSPEDSSIYLCSVAGTSLYQETQYFGPGTRLLVL.

V is TRBV20-1 and J is TRBJ1-2; tentative D call: TRBD1 (5 bases). The length of the CDR3 is 12 residues. V lost 6 bases and J lost 8, with 16 bases in between. Germline CDR1 DFQATT, CDR2 SNEGSKA (reference sequence). CDR3 region: CSALWGGEGYTF. Here the CDR3 DNA reads TGCAGTGCCCTTTGGGGAGGGGAAGGCTACACCTTC.

CDR3 DNA: TGCAGTGCTAGAGATAGGGACAGGGGCGAACAAGAGACCCAGTACTTC. Translated, it gives CSARDRDRGEQETQYF. The chain joins TRBV20-1 to TRBJ2-5; 10 positions match TRBD1. Trimming at V came to 0 bases and at J to 2 bases, leaving 6 bases not matched to a gene. CDR1 is DFQATT, CDR2 SNEGSKA, per germline (reference sequence). The CDR3 loop spans 16 amino acids.